The 14 T cell receptor beta chains below all came from one sample that was sequenced in a study of blood T cell repertoires in COVID-19. Generated by immunoSEQ multiplex PCR, the TCRdb table keeps only in-frame clones and is missing some. This table holds 200,000 to 250,000 clones, about 91% found once. Sample: peripheral blood. The source of these receptors is a man in his thirties or forties with acute or convalescent COVID-19.

The CDR3 DNA reads TGTGCCAGCAGTTTATCCTACCAGGGGGCGTATGTCAACGAGCAGTACTTC. As protein: CASSLSYQGAYVNEQYF. The chain combines TRBV27 with TRBJ2-7, with 8 bases aligning to TRBD1. CDR3 size: 17 residues. Trimming took 0 bases from V and 5 from J; bases not matched to a gene: 12. Germline V gene data show CDR1 as MNHEY and CDR2 as SMNVEV (reference sequence).

CDR3 residues: CASSISAGEQYF. In DNA form, the CDR3 reads TGTGCCAGTAGTATATCGGCAGGCGAGCAGTACTTC. V is TRBV19 and J is TRBJ2-7; the D is unclear. The CDR3 runs 12 residues. Trimming removed 2 bases at V and 6 bases at J, with 8 bases between. Germline loops: CDR1 LNHDA, CDR2 SQIVND (reference sequence).

This chain joins TRBV4-1 and TRBJ1-5; no reliable D call. The CDR3 is made up of 15 amino acids. Trimming cost V 0 bases and J 4 bases, with 10 bases left between them. Germline values: CDR1 MGHRA, CDR2 YSYEKL. CDR3 in DNA: TGCGCCAGCAGCCAAGAGGCGCGGTTTAATCAGCCCCAGCATTTT. Translated, it gives CASSQEARFNQPQHF.

This sequence joins TRBV5-4 and TRBJ1-5, with TRBD1 matching 10 bases. The CDR3 consists of 15 residues. CDR1 SGHNT and CDR2 YYREEE come from the germline V gene (reference sequence). The V segment lost 4 bases and the J segment 7 bases; nucleotides outside the gene matches: 8. The CDR3 reads CASSRRQGAKQPQHF. The CDR3 DNA follows: TGTGCCAGCAGCAGAAGACAGGGGGCAAAGCAGCCCCAGCATTTT. The full variable domain, rest sourced from reference TRBV5-4 and TRBJ1-5, is ETGVTQSPTHLIKTRGQQVTLRCSSQSGHNTVSWYQQALGQGPQFIFQYYREEENGRGNFPPRFSGLQFPNYSSELNVNALELDDSALYLCASSRRQGAKQPQHFGDGTRLSIL.

V usage is TRBV5-1 and J usage is TRBJ2-7; D is undetermined. Trimming removed 2 bases from V and 4 bases from J, with 7 bases in between. Germline V gene sequence: CDR1 SGHRS, CDR2 YFSETQ. The CDR3 is 12 residues long. CDR3 sequence: CASSLTKYEQYF. The DNA of the CDR3 is TGCGCCAGCAGCTTAACTAAATACGAGCAGTACTTC.

V usage is TRBV12-5 and J usage is TRBJ1-5; D is unclear. V lost 1 base to trimming and J lost 0 bases, with 4 bases between them. The CDR3 consists of 14 residues. Germline CDR1 and CDR2: LGHNT and FRNRAP. CDR3 bases: TGTGCTAGTGGTTTGGGAGGTAGCAATCAGCCCCAGCATTTT. Translation: CASGLGGSNQPQHF.

V is TRBV6-5 and J is TRBJ1-2; 7 bases agree with TRBD1. Germline V gene data show CDR1 as MNHEY and CDR2 as SVGAGI. J lost 13 bases, V lost 5 bases, and 13 bases had no gene match. The CDR3 sequence is 13 residues long. The CDR3 region has the DNA TGTGCCAGCAGTCAAAGTCGGACAGGATATACCACCTTC. This translates into CASSQSRTGYTTF.

The genes are TRBV6-6 and TRBJ1-2; D is possibly TRBD1 (5 bases). Trimming pared 0 bases from V and 7 bases from J, leaving 12 bases between. CDR1 and CDR2 (germline): MNHNY, SVGAGI (reference sequence). The CDR3 covers 14 residues. CDR3 protein: CASSYSAGLSGYTF. The CDR3 DNA reads as TGTGCCAGCAGTTACTCGGCAGGGCTGTCTGGCTACACCTTC.

The CDR3 region is CASSLLSGGSISYEQYF. The CDR3 nucleotides are TGCGCCAGCAGCCTCTTAAGCGGGGGCTCGATCTCCTACGAGCAGTACTTC. The J gene is TRBJ2-7, the V gene TRBV4-1, with 8 bases matching TRBD2. Germline lookup yields CDR1 MGHRA and CDR2 YSYEKL. The CDR3 has 17 residues. Germline trimming cut 4 bases from V and 0 bases from J; bases unmatched to any gene: 11.

This clone was observed a handful of times. CDR3 residues: CASNKGGSWNNEQFF. In DNA form, the CDR3 reads TGTGCCAGCAACAAAGGCGGGAGCTGGAACAATGAGCAGTTCTTC. J is TRBJ2-1 and V is TRBV7-9; the match to TRBD2 covers 7 bases. The CDR3 is made up of 15 amino acids. J was trimmed by 5 bases and V by 7 bases; bases with no gene match: 11. CDR1 SEHNR and CDR2 FQNEAQ come from the germline V gene (reference sequence).

This chain links TRBV27 with TRBJ2-3; D remains ambiguous. Trimming took 5 bases from V and 4 from J, leaving 13 bases between them. This CDR3 region has 14 residues. In germline, CDR1 is MNHEY, CDR2 SMNVEV (reference sequence). CDR3 loop: CASSRMAAADTQYF. CDR3 nucleotide sequence: TGTGCCAGCAGTAGGATGGCGGCGGCAGATACGCAGTATTTT.

The chain employs TRBV12-3 or TRBV12-4 and TRBJ2-3; D remains unclear. This CDR3 comprises 11 residues. V shed 6 bases and J shed 2 bases, with 3 bases lying between them. The CDR3 spells CASSLTDTQYF. Here the CDR3 DNA reads TGTGCCAGCAGCCTCACAGATACGCAGTATTTT.

The rearrangement links TRBV6-1 to TRBJ1-2, with D possibly being TRBD1 (6 bases). The CDR3 length is 14 residues. CDR1 is MNHNS, CDR2 SASEGT, per germline. Between the trimmed V and J ends, which lost 2 bases and 4 bases, there was a span of 11 bases. CDR3 in DNA: TGTGCCAGCAGTGAACGGGGGGCCGGCTATGGCTACACCTTC. Translation: CASSERGAGYGYTF.

The chain recombines TRBV7-2 with TRBJ1-1, with TRBD1 identical over 7 bases. Unmatched junction bases numbered 10, after V lost 2 bases and J lost 7 bases. The germline gives CDR1 SGHTA, CDR2 FQGNSA. The CDR3 is made up of 15 amino acids. For the CDR3, the DNA is TGTGCCAGCAGCTTAACGAGGGTTGGGACAGTTGAAGCTTTCTTT. Translated, it gives CASSLTRVGTVEAFF.